This is a list of T cell receptor beta chains from one sample in a study of blood T cell repertoires in COVID-19. Some clones are missing from TCRdb's copy, which holds only in-frame ones; the method was immunoSEQ multiplex PCR. The table lists about 81,000 clones, 75% of them singletons, with about 4.2% in the top ten. The sequencing sample was made of peripheral blood. Receptors originate from a woman aged 45 to 65 with acute or convalescent COVID-19. Each CDR3 is given with its conserved first and last residue. The D gene is left open where the match is weak. A clone size is listed for some rows: how often the clone was seen (once, few, many), or a class if it is expanded.

cdr3_nt	cdr3_aa	j_call	d_call	v_call	clone_size
TGTGCCAGCAGTTTCCAGGCGGGCACTGAAGCTTTCTTT	CASSFQAGTEAFF	TRBJ1-1	-	TRBV7-2	-
TGTGCCAGCAGCCAAGATCCGGCAGGGGGGTCACCCCTCCACTTT	CASSQDPAGGSPLHF	TRBJ1-6	TRBD1	TRBV4-2	-
TGTGCCACCCAAAGGGAACTTCCAGGGGTGAACACTGAAGCTTTCTTT	CATQRELPGVNTEAFF	TRBJ1-1	-	TRBV24-1	-
TGTGCCAGCAGCGTATGGGGAGAGAACACTGAAGCTTTCTTT	CASSVWGENTEAFF	TRBJ1-1	-	TRBV9	-
TGTGCCAGCAGTGACTGGACAGGGGCCCAAGAGACCCAGTACTTC	CASSDWTGAQETQYF	TRBJ2-5	TRBD1	TRBV25-1	-
TGTGCCTCCTCCGGTTGGGGGCCCTATAATTCACCCCTCCACTTT	CASSGWGPYNSPLHF	TRBJ1-6	-	TRBV10-3	-
TGTGCCAGCAGTGAAGCTAGCGGGGGATCCTACGAGCAGTACTTC	CASSEASGGSYEQYF	TRBJ2-7	TRBD2	TRBV6-1	few
TGTGCCAGCAGCCCTGGACAGGGTAGGAGCTCTGGAAACACCATATATTTT	CASSPGQGRSSGNTIYF	TRBJ1-3	TRBD1	TRBV3-1/TRBV3-2	-
TGCGCCAGCAGGGCGAACAGGGACGACTATGGCTACACCTTC	CASRANRDDYGYTF	TRBJ1-2	-	TRBV5-1	-
TGTGCCAGCGGGACAACCGCGCGGGACACCATATATTTT	CASGTTARDTIYF	TRBJ1-3	-	TRBV6-5	-
TGTGCCAGCAGTTCCCGACAGGGGAACTATGGCTACACCTTC	CASSSRQGNYGYTF	TRBJ1-2	TRBD1	TRBV28	-
TGTGCCAGCTCACCGGACAGGAGGTATCAGCCCCAGCATTTT	CASSPDRRYQPQHF	TRBJ1-5	TRBD1	TRBV18	few
TGTGCCAGCAGCGAATTCACGGGGACAGGGGGTCATCAGCCCCAGCATTTT	CASSEFTGTGGHQPQHF	TRBJ1-5	TRBD1	TRBV6-1	-
TGCAGCGTTGAAATGACTAGGGGCACAGATACGCAGTATTTT	CSVEMTRGTDTQYF	TRBJ2-3	-	TRBV29-1	-
TGTGCCAGCAGCCAAGATGCGGCAGGGGGCTACACCGGGGAGCTGTTTTTT	CASSQDAAGGYTGELFF	TRBJ2-2	TRBD1	TRBV3-1/TRBV3-2	-
TGTGCCTGGAGTGGGAAGGGACAGGGGAATGAAAAACTGTTTTTT	CAWSGKGQGNEKLFF	TRBJ1-4	TRBD1	TRBV30	-
TGTGCCAGCAGCCCCTCCCGCAGGGGGGGCTACACCTTC	CASSPSRRGGYTF	TRBJ1-2	TRBD1	TRBV28	once
TGTGCCAGTAGTGTCGGAGGACAGGTCGGGAAGACCCAGTACTTC	CASSVGGQVGKTQYF	TRBJ2-5	TRBD1	TRBV19	-
TGTGCCAGCAGCCAAGATCCGACTACAGATTCACCCCTCCACTTT	CASSQDPTTDSPLHF	TRBJ1-6	-	TRBV4-2	once
TGCAGTGCTACCCGTGAGTACGAGCAGTACTTC	CSATREYEQYF	TRBJ2-7	-	TRBV20-1	-
TGTGCCAGCAGTGAAGAAAGGGACAGGGGGATTGGGTACGAGCAGTACTTC	CASSEERDRGIGYEQYF	TRBJ2-7	TRBD1	TRBV6-1	-
TGTGCCAGCAGCTTGTTGGGACAGGGTACAGATGGCTACACCTTC	CASSLLGQGTDGYTF	TRBJ1-2	TRBD1	TRBV5-4	-
TGTGCCAGCAGCGCGCTTTCTGACTGGACAGAAGGCTACACCTTC	CASSALSDWTEGYTF	TRBJ1-2	-	TRBV7-9	-
TGTGCCAGCAGTTTACGACCGCCCCACAGGGGCGCTAATGAAAAACTGTTTTTT	CASSLRPPHRGANEKLFF	TRBJ1-4	TRBD1	TRBV27	-
TGTGCCAGCAGCCAAGACAGGATTCTCCAGGGCTACACCTTC	CASSQDRILQGYTF	TRBJ1-2	-	TRBV6-5	-
TGTGCCAGCAGTTACTCGACAGGGGACGTGACTGAAGCTTTCTTT	CASSYSTGDVTEAFF	TRBJ1-1	TRBD1	TRBV6-5	-
TGTGCCAGCAGTGAAGGAGACAGGGGCGGCTACACCTTC	CASSEGDRGGYTF	TRBJ1-2	TRBD1	TRBV2	-
TGCGCCAGCTCAAAAGGACAGAGTGGAAACACCATATATTTT	CASSKGQSGNTIYF	TRBJ1-3	-	TRBV5-1	once
TGTGCCAGCAGTTGGACAGGTCCCCACAATGAGCAGTTCTTC	CASSWTGPHNEQFF	TRBJ2-1	TRBD1	TRBV27	-
TGTGCCAGCAGTTTATTCTCCATAGGGGTTAGCAATCAGCCCCAGCATTTT	CASSLFSIGVSNQPQHF	TRBJ1-5	-	TRBV28	-
TGTGCCAGCAGCCTAATTGGGACAGGGGAAGCTTTCTTT	CASSLIGTGEAFF	TRBJ1-1	TRBD1	TRBV12-3/TRBV12-4	-
TGTGCCAGCAGCCCAAGTAACCCTAGCTATGGCTACACCTTC	CASSPSNPSYGYTF	TRBJ1-2	-	TRBV7-2	-
TGTGCCAGCAGCTCCGGACAGAGCAATCAGCCCCAGCATTTT	CASSSGQSNQPQHF	TRBJ1-5	-	TRBV7-2	-
TGTGCCAGCAGCTTAGTGGCTAGCGGGGGGGGAAAGACCCAGTACTTC	CASSLVASGGGKTQYF	TRBJ2-5	TRBD2	TRBV7-2	-
TGTGCCAGTAGTCTCCGGACTGCCTACAATCAGCCCCAGCATTTT	CASSLRTAYNQPQHF	TRBJ1-5	-	TRBV19	-
TGTGCCAGCACCATATCTCCGACAGGATCTAACTATGGCTACACCTTC	CASTISPTGSNYGYTF	TRBJ1-2	-	TRBV5-6	-
TGTGCCAGCACCAGGGACAGCTTGAATTCACCCCTCCACTTT	CASTRDSLNSPLHF	TRBJ1-6	TRBD1	TRBV6-5	-
TGTGCCAGCAGCTCGGACAGGGATCGCGAGCAGTACTTC	CASSSDRDREQYF	TRBJ2-7	TRBD1	TRBV7-2	-
TGTGCCAGCACCCAGACAGGGAACAACTATGGCTACACCTTC	CASTQTGNNYGYTF	TRBJ1-2	TRBD1	TRBV5-8	few
TGTGCCACCAGCAGAGAGACAGGGGCTTACAATGAGCAGTTCTTC	CATSRETGAYNEQFF	TRBJ2-1	TRBD1	TRBV15	once
TGCGCCAGCAGCCAAGAAAGAGGGTCTGCAACTAATGAAAAACTGTTTTTT	CASSQERGSATNEKLFF	TRBJ1-4	-	TRBV4-1	once
TGTGCCAGCAGTGACGGGGTGGCTCAGCCCCAGCATTTT	CASSDGVAQPQHF	TRBJ1-5	-	TRBV2	-
TGTGCCAGCAGCCGGGAAAGGGACACTGAAGCTTTCTTT	CASSRERDTEAFF	TRBJ1-1	-	TRBV6-5	-
TGTGCCAGCAGCGCAGGGAACCCTCAAGAGACCCAGTACTTC	CASSAGNPQETQYF	TRBJ2-5	-	TRBV5-6	-
TGTGCCAGTAGTATACAGGGTGTCGGTTCACCCCTCCACTTT	CASSIQGVGSPLHF	TRBJ1-6	-	TRBV19	few